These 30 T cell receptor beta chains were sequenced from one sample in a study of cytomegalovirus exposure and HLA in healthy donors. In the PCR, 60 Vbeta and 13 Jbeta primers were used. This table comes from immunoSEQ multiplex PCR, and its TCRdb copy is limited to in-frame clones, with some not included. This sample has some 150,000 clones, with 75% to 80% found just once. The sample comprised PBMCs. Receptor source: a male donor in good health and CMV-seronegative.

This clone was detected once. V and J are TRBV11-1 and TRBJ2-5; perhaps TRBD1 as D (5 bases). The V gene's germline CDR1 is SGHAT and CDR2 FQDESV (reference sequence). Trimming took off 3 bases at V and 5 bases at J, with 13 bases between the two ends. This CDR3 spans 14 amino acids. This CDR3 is CASSFGSGLETQYF. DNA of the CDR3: TGTGCCAGCAGCTTCGGTTCAGGGTTGGAGACCCAGTACTTC. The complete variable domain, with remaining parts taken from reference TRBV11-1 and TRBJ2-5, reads EAEVAQSPRYKITEKSQAVAFWCDPISGHATLYWYRQILGQGPELLVQFQDESVVDDSQLPKDRFSAERLKGVDSTLKIQPAELGDSAMYLCASSFGSGLETQYFGPGTRLLVL.

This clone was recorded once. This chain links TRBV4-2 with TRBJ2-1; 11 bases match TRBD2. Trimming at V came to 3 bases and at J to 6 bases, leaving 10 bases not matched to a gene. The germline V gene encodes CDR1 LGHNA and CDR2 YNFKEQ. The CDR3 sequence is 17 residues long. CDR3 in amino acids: CASSHATGLAVPNEQFF. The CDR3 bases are TGTGCCAGCAGCCACGCGACGGGACTAGCGGTCCCCAATGAGCAGTTCTTC.

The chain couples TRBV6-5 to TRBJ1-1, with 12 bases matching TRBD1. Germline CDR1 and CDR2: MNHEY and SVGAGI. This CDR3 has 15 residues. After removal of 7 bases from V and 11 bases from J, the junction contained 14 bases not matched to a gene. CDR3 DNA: TGTGCCAGCACCTTTAAACGGGGACAGGGGGCAGAGGCTTTCTTT. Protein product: CASTFKRGQGAEAFF.

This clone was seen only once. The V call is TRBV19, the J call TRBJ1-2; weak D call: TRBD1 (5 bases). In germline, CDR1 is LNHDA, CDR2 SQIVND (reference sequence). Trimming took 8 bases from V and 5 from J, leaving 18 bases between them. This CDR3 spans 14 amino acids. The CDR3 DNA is TGTGCCAGTGCCAAATCCTCAGACAGATATGGCTACACCTTC. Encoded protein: CASAKSSDRYGYTF.

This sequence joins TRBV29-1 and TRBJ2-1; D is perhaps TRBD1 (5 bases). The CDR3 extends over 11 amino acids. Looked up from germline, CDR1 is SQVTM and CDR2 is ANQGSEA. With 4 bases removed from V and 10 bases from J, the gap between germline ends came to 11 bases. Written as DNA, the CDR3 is TGCAGCGTTGTTGAGACAGTCGAGCAGTTCTTC. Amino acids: CSVVETVEQFF.

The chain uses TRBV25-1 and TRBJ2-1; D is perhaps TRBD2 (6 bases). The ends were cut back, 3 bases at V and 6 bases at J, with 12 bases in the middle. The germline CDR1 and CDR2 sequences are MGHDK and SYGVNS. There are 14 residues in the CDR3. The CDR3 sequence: CASSEGGRLNEQFF. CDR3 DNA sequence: TGTGCCAGCAGTGAGGGGGGTAGGCTCAATGAGCAGTTCTTC.

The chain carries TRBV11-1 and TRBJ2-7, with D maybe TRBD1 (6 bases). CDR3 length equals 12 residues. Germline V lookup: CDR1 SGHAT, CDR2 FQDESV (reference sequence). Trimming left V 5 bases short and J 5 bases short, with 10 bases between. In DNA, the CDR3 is TGTGCCAGCAGCCACAGGGTCCACGAGCAGTACTTC. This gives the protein CASSHRVHEQYF.

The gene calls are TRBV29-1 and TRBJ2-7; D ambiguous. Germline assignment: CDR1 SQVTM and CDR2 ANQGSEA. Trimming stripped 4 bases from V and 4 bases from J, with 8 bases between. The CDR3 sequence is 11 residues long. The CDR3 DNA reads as TGCAGCGTTGCTAGGAATTACGAGCAGTACTTC. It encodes CSVARNYEQYF.

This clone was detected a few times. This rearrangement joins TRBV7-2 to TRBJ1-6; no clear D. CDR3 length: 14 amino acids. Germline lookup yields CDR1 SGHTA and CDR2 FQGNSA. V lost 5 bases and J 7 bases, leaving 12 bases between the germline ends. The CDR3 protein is CASSPRTGNSPLHF. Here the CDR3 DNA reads TGTGCCAGCAGCCCCCGGACGGGGAATTCACCCCTCCACTTT.

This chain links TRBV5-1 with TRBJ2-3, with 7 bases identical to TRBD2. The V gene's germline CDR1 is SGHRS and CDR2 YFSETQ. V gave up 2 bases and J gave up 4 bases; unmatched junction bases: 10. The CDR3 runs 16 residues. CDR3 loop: CASSLESAGVADTQYF. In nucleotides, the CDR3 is TGCGCCAGCAGCTTAGAGTCGGCGGGGGTCGCAGATACGCAGTATTTT.

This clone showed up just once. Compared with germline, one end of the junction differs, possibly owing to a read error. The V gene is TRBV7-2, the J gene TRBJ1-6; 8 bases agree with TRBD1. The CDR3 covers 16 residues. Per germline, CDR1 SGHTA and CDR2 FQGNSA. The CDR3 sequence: CASSRDRQNSNPPLHF. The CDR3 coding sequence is TGTGCCAGCAGCCGGGACAGGCAAAACAGTAATCCACCCCTCCACTTT.

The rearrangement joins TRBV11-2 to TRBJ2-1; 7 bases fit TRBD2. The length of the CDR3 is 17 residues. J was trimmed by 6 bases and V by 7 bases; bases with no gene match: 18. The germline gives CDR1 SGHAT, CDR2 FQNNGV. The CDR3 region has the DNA TGTGCCAGCATCTCCACCGGGGGGTCGCGCCTTAGCAATGAGCAGTTCTTC. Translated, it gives CASISTGGSRLSNEQFF.

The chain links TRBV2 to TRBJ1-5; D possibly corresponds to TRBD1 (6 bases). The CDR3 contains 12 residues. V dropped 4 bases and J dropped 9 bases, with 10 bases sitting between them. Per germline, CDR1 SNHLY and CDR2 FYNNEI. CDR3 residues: CASSVQGRPQHF. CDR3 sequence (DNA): TGTGCCAGCAGTGTACAGGGTCGGCCCCAGCATTTT.

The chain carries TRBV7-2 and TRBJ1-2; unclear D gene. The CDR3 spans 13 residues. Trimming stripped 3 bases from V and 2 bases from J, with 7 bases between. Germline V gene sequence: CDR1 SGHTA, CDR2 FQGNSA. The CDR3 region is CASSFLGNYGYTF. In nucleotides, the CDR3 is TGTGCCAGCAGCTTTCTCGGGAACTATGGCTACACCTTC.

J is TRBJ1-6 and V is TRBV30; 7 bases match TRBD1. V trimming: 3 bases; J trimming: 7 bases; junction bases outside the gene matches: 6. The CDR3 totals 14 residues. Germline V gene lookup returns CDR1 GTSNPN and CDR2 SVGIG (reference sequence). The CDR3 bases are TGTGCCTGGAGGCCCCCGGGACAGAATTCACCCCTCCACTTT. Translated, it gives CAWRPPGQNSPLHF.

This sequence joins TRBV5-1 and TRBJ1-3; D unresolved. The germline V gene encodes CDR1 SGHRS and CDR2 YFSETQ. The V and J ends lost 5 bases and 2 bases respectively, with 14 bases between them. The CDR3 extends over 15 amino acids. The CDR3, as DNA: TGCGCCAGCAGGGCCGGAGGAGCGGCTGGAAACACCATATATTTT. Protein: CASRAGGAAGNTIYF.

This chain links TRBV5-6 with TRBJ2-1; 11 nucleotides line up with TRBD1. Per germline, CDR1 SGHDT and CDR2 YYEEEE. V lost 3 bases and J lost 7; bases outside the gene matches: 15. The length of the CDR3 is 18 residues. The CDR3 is CASSWARGTGGGVNEQFF. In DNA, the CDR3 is TGTGCCAGCAGCTGGGCCAGGGGGACAGGGGGAGGGGTGAATGAGCAGTTCTTC.

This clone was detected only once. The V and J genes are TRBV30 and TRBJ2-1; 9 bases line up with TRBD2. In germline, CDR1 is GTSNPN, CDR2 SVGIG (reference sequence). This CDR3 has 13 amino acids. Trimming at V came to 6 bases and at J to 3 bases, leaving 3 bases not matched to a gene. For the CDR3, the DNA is TGTGCCTGTAGCGGGGGACACTACAATGAGCAGTTCTTC. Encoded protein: CACSGGHYNEQFF.

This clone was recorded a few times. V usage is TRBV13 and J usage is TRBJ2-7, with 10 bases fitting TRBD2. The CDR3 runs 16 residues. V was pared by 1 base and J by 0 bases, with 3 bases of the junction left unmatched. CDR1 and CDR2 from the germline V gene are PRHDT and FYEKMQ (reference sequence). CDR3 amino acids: CASSLAGTSASYEQYF. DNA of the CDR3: TGTGCCAGCAGCTTAGCCGGGACTAGCGCCTCCTACGAGCAGTACTTC. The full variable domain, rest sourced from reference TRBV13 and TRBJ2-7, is AAGVIQSPRHLIKEKRETATLKCYPIPRHDTVYWYQQGPGQDPQFLISFYEKMQSDKGSIPDRFSAQQFSDYHSELNMSSLELGDSALYFCASSLAGTSASYEQYFGPGTRLTVT.

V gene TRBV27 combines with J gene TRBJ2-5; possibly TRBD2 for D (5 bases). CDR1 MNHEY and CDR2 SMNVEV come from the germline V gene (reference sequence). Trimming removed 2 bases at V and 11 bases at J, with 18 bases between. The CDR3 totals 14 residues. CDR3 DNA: TGTGCCAGCAGTTTAAAATATGGAATGGGAGAGCAGTACTTC. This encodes CASSLKYGMGEQYF.

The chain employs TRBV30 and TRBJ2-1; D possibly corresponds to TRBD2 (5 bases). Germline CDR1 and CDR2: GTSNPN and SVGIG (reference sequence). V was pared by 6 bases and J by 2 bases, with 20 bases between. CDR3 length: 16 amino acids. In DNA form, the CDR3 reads TGTGCCTGTATGATGCATTTTGGGGAGACCTACAATGAGCAGTTCTTC. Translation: CACMMHFGETYNEQFF.

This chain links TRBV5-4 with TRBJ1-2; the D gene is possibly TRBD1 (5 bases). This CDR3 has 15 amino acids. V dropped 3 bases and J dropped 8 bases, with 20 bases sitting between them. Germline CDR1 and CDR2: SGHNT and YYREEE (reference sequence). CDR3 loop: CASSWGGEGPRGYTF. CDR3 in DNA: TGTGCCAGCAGCTGGGGGGGGGAAGGACCGCGGGGCTACACCTTC.

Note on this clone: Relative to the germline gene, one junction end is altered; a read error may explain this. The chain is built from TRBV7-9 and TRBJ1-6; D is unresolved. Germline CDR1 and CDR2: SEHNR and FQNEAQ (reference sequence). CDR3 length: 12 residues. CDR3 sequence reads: CASSSNNSPLHF. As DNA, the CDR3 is TGTGCCAGCAGCTCCAATAATTCACCCCTCCACTTT.

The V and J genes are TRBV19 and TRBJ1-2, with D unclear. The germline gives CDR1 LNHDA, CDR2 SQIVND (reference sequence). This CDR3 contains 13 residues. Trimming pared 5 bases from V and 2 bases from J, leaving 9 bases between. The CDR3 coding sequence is TGTGCCAGTAGTCGCCAGTCCAACTATGGCTACACCTTC. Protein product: CASSRQSNYGYTF.

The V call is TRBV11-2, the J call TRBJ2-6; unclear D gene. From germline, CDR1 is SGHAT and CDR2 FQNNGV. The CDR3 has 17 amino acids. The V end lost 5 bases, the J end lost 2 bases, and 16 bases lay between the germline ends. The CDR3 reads CASSPPTPVPGANVLTF. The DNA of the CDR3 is TGTGCCAGCAGCCCCCCTACCCCGGTCCCTGGGGCCAACGTCCTGACTTTC.

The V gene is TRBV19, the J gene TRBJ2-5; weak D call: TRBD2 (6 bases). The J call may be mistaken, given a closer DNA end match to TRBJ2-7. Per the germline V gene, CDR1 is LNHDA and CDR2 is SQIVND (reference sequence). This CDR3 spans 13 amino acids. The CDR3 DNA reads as TGTGCCAGTGGCTCCGGGAGCTCCTACGAGCAGTACTTC. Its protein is CASGSGSSYEQYF.

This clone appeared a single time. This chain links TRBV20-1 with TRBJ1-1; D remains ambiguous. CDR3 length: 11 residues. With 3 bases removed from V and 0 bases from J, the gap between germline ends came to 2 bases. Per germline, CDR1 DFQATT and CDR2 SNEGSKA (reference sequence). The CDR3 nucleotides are TGCAGTGCTAGCGTGAACACTGAAGCTTTCTTT. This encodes CSASVNTEAFF.

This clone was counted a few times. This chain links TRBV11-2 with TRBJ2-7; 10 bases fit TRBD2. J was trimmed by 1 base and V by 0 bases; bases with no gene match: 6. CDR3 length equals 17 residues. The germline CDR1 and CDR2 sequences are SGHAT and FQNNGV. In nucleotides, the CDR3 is TGTGCCAGCAGCTTAGATACGCTAGCGGGGGTTTCCTACGAGCAGTACTTC. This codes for CASSLDTLAGVSYEQYF.

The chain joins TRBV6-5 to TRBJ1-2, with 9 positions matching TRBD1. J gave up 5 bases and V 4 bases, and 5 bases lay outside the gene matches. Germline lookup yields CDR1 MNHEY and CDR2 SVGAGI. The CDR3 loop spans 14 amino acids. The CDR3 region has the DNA TGTGCCAGCAGTTCGAATGGACAGGGGTATGGCTACACCTTC. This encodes CASSSNGQGYGYTF.

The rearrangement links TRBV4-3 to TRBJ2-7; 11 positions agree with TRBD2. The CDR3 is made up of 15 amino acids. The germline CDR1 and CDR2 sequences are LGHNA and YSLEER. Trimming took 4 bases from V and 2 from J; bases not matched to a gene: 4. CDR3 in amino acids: CASSPTTSGTYEQYF. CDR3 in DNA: TGCGCCAGCAGCCCCACGACTAGCGGGACCTACGAGCAGTACTTC.